These 30 T cell receptor beta chains share one sample of origin, sequenced in a study of blood T cell repertoires in COVID-19. The repertoire was sequenced with immunoSEQ multiplex PCR; TCRdb's copy has only in-frame clones and lacks some. The sample lists approximately 150,000 clones, just over 85% occurring once. Sequencing was done on a sample of peripheral blood. These receptors all stem from a man between 65 and 80 years old with acute or convalescent COVID-19.

The J gene is TRBJ2-7, the V gene TRBV13, with a tentative D call TRBD1 (7 bases). The CDR3 covers 16 residues. Per the germline V gene, CDR1 is PRHDT and CDR2 is FYEKMQ (reference sequence). Trimming removed 2 bases from V and 6 bases from J, with 20 bases in between. CDR3 nucleotide sequence: TGTGCCAGCAGCTTAAGTCGGCAGGGGGGAGTCGGCGAGCAGTACTTC. This encodes CASSLSRQGGVGEQYF.

The rearrangement links TRBV7-2 to TRBJ2-7, with D perhaps TRBD2 (5 bases). Germline V lookup: CDR1 SGHTA, CDR2 FQGNSA. The V and J ends lost 5 bases and 9 bases respectively, with 17 bases between them. The CDR3 loop spans 13 amino acids. The chain's CDR3 is CASSVTGMVGQYF. CDR3 bases: TGTGCCAGCAGCGTCACCGGGATGGTTGGGCAGTACTTC.

This clone was picked up one time. V is TRBV4-1 and J is TRBJ1-2; the D is unclear. V lost 2 bases and J lost 5, with 9 bases in between. The CDR3 extends over 13 amino acids. Per the germline V gene, CDR1 is MGHRA and CDR2 is YSYEKL. CDR3 nucleotide sequence: TGCGCCAGCAGCCAAATTGCGGGGTATGGCTACACCTTC. Its translation is CASSQIAGYGYTF.

V usage is TRBV9 and J usage is TRBJ1-1; no clear D gene. The V end lost 0 bases, the J end lost 3 bases, and 6 bases lay between the germline ends. Germline loops: CDR1 SGDLS, CDR2 YYNGEE. The CDR3 has 13 residues. The DNA for the CDR3 is TGTGCCAGCAGCGTAGCCCCCGACACTGAAGCTTTCTTT. Encoded protein: CASSVAPDTEAFF. Combining the CDR3 with reference TRBV9 and TRBJ1-1 gives the whole variable domain DSGVTQTPKHLITATGQRVTLRCSPRSGDLSVYWYQQSLDQGLQFLIQYYNGEERAKGNILERFSAQQFPDLHSELNLSSLELGDSALYFCASSVAPDTEAFFGQGTRLTVV.

This clone was seen more than once but under ten times. The gene calls are TRBV28 and TRBJ2-1, with 7 positions matching TRBD1. The junction had 10 bases not matched to a gene; V was cut back by 6 bases and J by 5 bases. The CDR3 has 15 amino acids. From germline, CDR1 is MDHEN and CDR2 SYDVKM. The CDR3 is CASSRTQGQDNEQFF. DNA of the CDR3: TGTGCCAGCAGCCGAACACAGGGGCAGGACAATGAGCAGTTCTTC.

This clone was seen a handful of times. CDR3 DNA: TGTGCCAGCAGCCAAGATGGCGGGTACTACAATGAGCAGTTCTTC. Its protein product is CASSQDGGYYNEQFF. The chain joins TRBV3-1 (or the pseudogene TRBV3-2) to TRBJ2-1; D is possibly TRBD2 (5 bases). Germline V CDR1 and CDR2: LGHDT, YNNKEL (reference sequence). This CDR3 is built from 15 residues. Deletions cut 0 bases from V and 3 bases from J, with 9 bases between.

V and J are TRBV6-2 or TRBV6-3 and TRBJ2-3, with 10 bases that match TRBD2. The V gene's germline CDR1 is MNHEY and CDR2 SVGEGT. The CDR3 extends over 16 amino acids. Trimming removed 4 bases from V and 5 bases from J; junction bases left unmatched: 9. In DNA, the CDR3 is TGTGCCAGCAGTTTAACCCTAGCGGGAGTGGGAGATACGCAGTATTTT. Translating it yields CASSLTLAGVGDTQYF.

The rearrangement joins TRBV5-4 to TRBJ2-1, with TRBD2 matching over 9 bases. Germline-derived CDR1 and CDR2 are SGHNT and YYREEE (reference sequence). The J segment lost 4 bases and the V segment lost 4 bases, leaving 9 bases of the junction unmatched. CDR3 size: 16 residues. This chain's CDR3 is CASSRGLAIAYNEQFF. CDR3 sequence (DNA): TGTGCCAGCAGCCGCGGACTAGCGATCGCTTACAATGAGCAGTTCTTC.

The chain recombines TRBV5-6 with TRBJ2-5, with 7 bases lining up with TRBD1. Germline V CDR1 and CDR2: SGHDT, YYEEEE. This CDR3 comprises 15 residues. Trimming cost V 2 bases and J 1 base; bases outside gene matches: 5. For the CDR3, the DNA is TGTGCCAGCAGCTTTGTTGGGACAGCCCAAGAGACCCAGTACTTC. Amino acid sequence: CASSFVGTAQETQYF.

CDR3 in DNA: TGTGCCAGCAGTTTAATGGCTAGCGGGATTTCGACAGATACGCAGTATTTT. Protein sequence: CASSLMASGISTDTQYF. The chain carries TRBV27 and TRBJ2-3; 9 bases are a match to TRBD2. Unmatched junction bases numbered 9, after V lost 2 bases and J lost 3 bases. CDR1 is MNHEY, CDR2 SMNVEV, per germline (reference sequence). The CDR3 loop spans 17 amino acids.

The V and J genes are TRBV2 and TRBJ1-2; weak D call: TRBD1 (5 bases). The CDR3 runs to 14 residues. Germline CDR1 is SNHLY and CDR2 is FYNNEI. Trimming stripped 6 bases from V and 5 bases from J, with 16 bases between. The CDR3 nucleotides are TGTGCCAGCAGGGGACTTCGTGATCTTTATGGCTACACCTTC. This encodes CASRGLRDLYGYTF.

V gene TRBV11-3 combines with J gene TRBJ2-1; 8 bases are a match to TRBD2. Germline V gene sequence: CDR1 SGHNT, CDR2 YENEEA. V was pared by 0 bases and J by 9 bases, with 13 bases of the junction left unmatched. There are 17 residues in the CDR3. For the CDR3, the DNA is TGTGCCAGCAGCTTAGACGGGGTGGCAGCGGGAGTTTCTGAGCAGTTCTTC. Amino acid sequence: CASSLDGVAAGVSEQFF.

The CDR3 region is CASSLDGGYTF. CDR3 bases: TGTGCCAGCAGCTTGGACGGTGGCTACACCTTC. The V call is TRBV5-4, the J call TRBJ1-2; D call uncertain. The CDR3 contains 11 residues. With 0 bases removed from V and 7 bases from J, the gap between germline ends came to 4 bases. Germline V gene lookup returns CDR1 SGHNT and CDR2 YYREEE (reference sequence).

This clone showed up just a few times. CDR3 sequence: CASSFRGYEQYF. The CDR3 DNA reads as TGTGCCAGCAGTTTTAGGGGTTACGAGCAGTACTTC. The chain links TRBV28 to TRBJ2-7, with D possibly TRBD1 on 5 matching bases. This CDR3 spans 12 amino acids. Looked up from germline, CDR1 is MDHEN and CDR2 is SYDVKM. V was cut by 3 bases and J by 4 bases, with 7 bases left in between. Full variable domain (missing parts from reference TRBV28 and TRBJ2-7): DVKVTQSSRYLVKRTGEKVFLECVQDMDHENMFWYRQDPGLGLRLIYFSYDVKMKEKGDIPEGYSVSREKKERFSLILESASTNQTSMYLCASSFRGYEQYFGPGTRLTVT.

V is TRBV10-1 and J is TRBJ2-1; 7 bases fit TRBD2. Germline V gives CDR1 WNHNN, CDR2 SYGVQD (reference sequence). The CDR3 loop spans 15 amino acids. V lost 7 bases, J lost 5 bases, and 11 bases stayed unmatched. CDR3 sequence reads: CASTEQPSGDNEQFF. Written as DNA, the CDR3 is TGCGCCAGCACCGAGCAGCCTAGCGGTGACAATGAGCAGTTCTTC.

The chain recombines TRBV7-9 with TRBJ1-1; TRBD1 matches at 8 bases. This CDR3 is 14 amino acids long. J lost 8 bases, V lost 5 bases, and 10 bases had no gene match. Germline V lookup: CDR1 SEHNR, CDR2 FQNEAQ (reference sequence). The CDR3 DNA sequence: TGTGCCAGCAGCCCGGGGACAGGTTCGTTAGAAGCTTTCTTT. This encodes CASSPGTGSLEAFF.

As for this clone: The sample holds other DNA sequences that translate to the same CDR3. The chain links TRBV9 to TRBJ2-2, with a possible D match to TRBD1 (5 bases). V was clipped by 2 bases and J by 5 bases, with 10 bases between them. Germline CDR1 reads SGDLS; CDR2 reads YYNGEE. The CDR3 is 14 amino acids. The CDR3 region is CASSVGRGTGELFF. In DNA form, the CDR3 reads TGTGCCAGCAGCGTGGGAAGGGGAACCGGGGAGCTGTTTTTT.

The chain is built from TRBV5-5 and TRBJ2-7, with 8 positions matching TRBD1. V shed 0 bases and J 3 bases; nucleotides not matched to a gene: 5. The CDR3 length is 15 residues. CDR1 is SGHKS, CDR2 YYEKEE, per germline (reference sequence). The CDR3: CASSLEGQALYEQYF. The CDR3 DNA is TGTGCCAGCAGCTTGGAGGGACAGGCCCTCTACGAGCAGTACTTC.

This rearrangement joins TRBV24-1 to TRBJ2-3; 8 bases match TRBD2. V dropped 4 bases and J dropped 5; count of bases not matched to a gene: 1. The CDR3 sequence is 13 residues long. Germline loops: CDR1 KGHDR, CDR2 SFDVKD. The CDR3 is CATSEAGVDTQYF. CDR3 in DNA: TGTGCCACCAGTGAAGCGGGAGTAGATACGCAGTATTTT.

The V call is TRBV5-1, the J call TRBJ2-7; D remains unclear. The V and J ends lost 0 bases and 2 bases respectively, with 6 bases between them. CDR1 and CDR2 (germline): SGHRS, YFSETQ. The CDR3 sequence is 13 residues long. The CDR3 region has the DNA TGCGCCAGCAGCTTGGCAGTTACCTACGAGCAGTACTTC. Translating gives CASSLAVTYEQYF.

The chain employs TRBV5-1 and TRBJ2-5; a weak D match, TRBD1 (5 bases). Looked up from germline, CDR1 is SGHRS and CDR2 is YFSETQ. V gave up 2 bases and J gave up 3 bases, with 8 bases separating them. The CDR3 covers 13 residues. Written as DNA, the CDR3 is TGCGCCAGCAGCTTTGGGGCCGAAGAGACCCAGTACTTC. It encodes CASSFGAEETQYF.

The table lists this clone with a count of one. The chain joins TRBV4-3 to TRBJ1-2, with 12 bases identical to TRBD1. CDR3 length: 14 residues. The V segment lost 5 bases and the J segment 6 bases; nucleotides outside the gene matches: 4. Per the germline V gene, CDR1 is LGHNA and CDR2 is YSLEER. The CDR3: CASSGTGGSNGYTF. The CDR3 DNA reads as TGCGCCAGCAGCGGGACAGGGGGCTCCAATGGCTACACCTTC.

Only one count was recorded for this clone. The rearrangement joins TRBV28 to TRBJ2-7; D is perhaps TRBD1 (5 bases). V was shortened by 2 bases and J by 3 bases, with 5 bases between the two germline ends. The CDR3 length is 12 residues. Germline V gene data show CDR1 as MDHEN and CDR2 as SYDVKM. The CDR3 sequence is CASSLTGYEQYF. The CDR3 DNA reads as TGTGCCAGCAGTTTAACAGGCTACGAGCAGTACTTC.

The chain combines TRBV6-1 with TRBJ1-2, with TRBD1 matching over 7 bases. The CDR3 has 15 residues. Germline lookup yields CDR1 MNHNS and CDR2 SASEGT. With V trimmed by 3 bases and J by 8 bases, 12 bases remained unmatched. CDR3 in amino acids: CASSDILGTVLGYTF. CDR3 coding DNA: TGTGCCAGCAGTGACATATTAGGGACAGTATTAGGCTACACCTTC.

V gene TRBV4-2 combines with J gene TRBJ2-1; 12 nucleotides agree with TRBD2. The CDR3 covers 16 residues. Germline CDR1 is LGHNA and CDR2 is YNFKEQ. V lost 4 bases and J lost 0; bases outside the gene matches: 1. In nucleotides, the CDR3 is TGTGCCAGCAGCCTGACTAGCGGGAGCTCCTACAATGAGCAGTTCTTC. It yields the protein CASSLTSGSSYNEQFF.

The V and J genes are TRBV27 and TRBJ2-7, with TRBD2 matching 9 bases. In germline, CDR1 is MNHEY, CDR2 SMNVEV (reference sequence). V lost 1 base and J lost 6; bases outside the gene matches: 7. CDR3 length equals 15 residues. CDR3 region: CASSLLASGTSEQYF. In DNA form, the CDR3 reads TGTGCCAGCAGTTTATTAGCTAGCGGGACCAGCGAGCAGTACTTC.

This sequence joins TRBV29-1 and TRBJ2-1, with TRBD1 matching over 7 bases. Unmatched junction bases numbered 3, after V lost 3 bases and J lost 4 bases. The CDR3 runs 13 residues. Germline V lookup: CDR1 SQVTM, CDR2 ANQGSEA. The CDR3 nucleotides are TGCAGCGTTGATCAGGGGGTATACAATGAGCAGTTCTTC. This translates into CSVDQGVYNEQFF.

The rearrangement uses TRBV28 and TRBJ2-7; 8 bases are shared with TRBD1. Germline CDR1 is MDHEN and CDR2 is SYDVKM. Losses at the gene ends were 7 bases for V and 3 bases for J; bases not matched to a gene: 8. This CDR3 region has 14 residues. The CDR3, as DNA: TGTGCCAGCACCTTAGGGGGACAGGTCTACGAGCAGTACTTC. Encoded protein: CASTLGGQVYEQYF.

This clone has only a few counts. One junction end disagrees with the germline gene, perhaps due to a read error. The rearrangement links TRBV7-7 to TRBJ2-7; TRBD1 aligns across 11 bases. The CDR3 runs 15 residues. The germline V gene encodes CDR1 SSHAT and CDR2 FNYEAQ (reference sequence). As DNA, the CDR3 is TGTGCTAGCAGCCTGGACAGGGGGCGAGGATACGAGCAGTACTTC. This sequence encodes CASSLDRGRGYEQYF.

The J gene is TRBJ1-2, the V gene TRBV11-2; D perhaps matches TRBD1 (5 bases). V gave up 7 bases and J gave up 8 bases, with 17 bases separating them. CDR1 is SGHAT, CDR2 FQNNGV, per germline. The CDR3 sequence is 13 residues long. CDR3 nucleotides: TGTGCCAGCACCTCGGGGGGGGTAGGAGGCTACACCTTC. The encoded protein is CASTSGGVGGYTF.